The clone carrying this TCR beta chain has at least ten counts. Its antigen is as yet unknown. TCRdb independently ran MiXCR on the 5' RACE reads; one entry per CDR3 protein. Of around 150,000 distinct CDR3 sequences detected, over 9.5% appear once; the ten largest clones hold about 4%. The sample comes from a study of CD8 T cells in ankylosing spondylitis. Germline V gene data show CDR1 as KGHSH and CDR2 as LQKENI. Germline trimming cut 3 bases from V and 6 bases from J; bases unmatched to any gene: 3. The CDR3 consists of 14 residues. Study results and caveats: Matched ankylosing spondylitis synovial fluid reportedly contained a significantly enriched population of disease-linked clones. Disease-associated clonotypes exhibited CD8+ identity and were relatively infrequent in peripheral blood.

The sequenced sample consisted of blood, either unsorted or a sorted T cell fraction (not recorded which). The chain combines TRBV18 with TRBJ1-4, with 8 bases matching TRBD1. The source is a female donor with ankylosing spondylitis or in good health (not recorded which). CDR3 region: CASSPTGVDEKLFF. The CDR3 DNA is TGTGCCAGCTCACCGACAGGGGTGGATGAAAAACTGTTTTTT.